This is a list of T cell receptor beta chains from one sample in a study of T-cell reconstitution after alpha-beta-depleted transplantation in children. In TCRdb, the PCR reads were re-called with MiXCR into one record per CDR3 protein. The sample has about 540,000 distinct CDR3 sequences; roughly 27% are singletons. This sample comprised PBMCs, obtained before TCRalphabeta/CD19-depleted stem cell transplant. Every receptor here comes from a boy under three years old with Wiskott-Aldrich syndrome, due to receive a stem cell transplant. The CDR3 runs from the conserved cysteine through the conserved F or W. A D gene is named only where the DNA matches it firmly. Clone size is shown for a subset of rows, as once, few, many or a class of expanded clone.

TRBV19	TRBJ1-5	NA	NA	CASSRGTLGLPQHF	TGTGCCAGTAGTAGAGGGACACTGGGTCTGCCCCAGCATTTT
TRBV19	TRBJ2-1	NA	NA	CARIPGLRNEQFF	TGTGCCAGGATCCCGGGACTCCGGAATGAGCAGTTCTTC
TRBV7-2	TRBJ1-2	few	NA	CASSLVGAGYYGYTF	TGTGCCAGCAGCTTAGTAGGGGCAGGGTACTATGGCTACACCTTC
TRBV6-1	TRBJ1-1	many	TRBD1	CATYRDRGVLNTEAFF	TGTGCCACGTACCGGGACAGGGGGGTCCTGAACACTGAAGCTTTCTTT
TRBV20-1	TRBJ2-7	NA	NA	CSPKADSYEQYF	TGCAGTCCCAAAGCGGACTCCTACGAGCAGTACTTC
TRBV5-1	TRBJ2-1	NA	TRBD2	CASSLVAGRIYNEQFF	TGCGCCAGCAGCTTGGTTGCCGGGAGGATCTACAATGAGCAGTTCTTC
TRBV20-1	TRBJ1-1	NA	NA	CSARDRTGFTEAFF	TGCAGTGCTAGAGATCGCACGGGGTTTACTGAAGCTTTCTTT
TRBV12-3/TRBV12-4	TRBJ1-1	few	NA	CASSFRVRGSRVTEAFF	TGTGCCAGCAGTTTTCGGGTGAGGGGCTCAAGGGTCACTGAAGCTTTCTTT
TRBV5-1	TRBJ1-1	few	NA	CASSLESNTEAFF	TGCGCCAGCAGCTTGGAATCAAACACTGAAGCTTTCTTT
TRBV3-1	TRBJ2-7	NA	NA	CASSQLSRGHKREQYF	TGTGCCAGCAGCCAACTTTCTCGCGGTCATAAGAGAGAGCAGTACTTC
TRBV4-1	TRBJ2-3	few	NA	CASSQGTTPPDTQYF	TGCGCCAGCAGCCAAGGGACAACCCCCCCAGATACGCAGTATTTT
TRBV2	TRBJ1-1	few	NA	CASSLMWGNTEAFF	TGTGCCAGCAGCCTTATGTGGGGGAACACTGAAGCTTTCTTT
TRBV18	TRBJ1-1	NA	NA	CASSPRGRTNTEAFF	TGTGCCAGCTCACCACGGGGACGGACGAACACTGAAGCTTTCTTT
TRBV6-6	TRBJ2-3	NA	NA	CASSLQVLDTQYF	TGTGCCAGCAGTCTTCAAGTTTTAGATACGCAGTATTTT
TRBV29-1	TRBJ1-1	NA	NA	CSVKGMNTEAFF	TGCAGCGTAAAGGGAATGAACACTGAAGCTTTCTTT
TRBV11-2	TRBJ2-5	NA	NA	CASSPQGTWGETQYF	TGTGCCAGCAGCCCCCAGGGGACCTGGGGGGAGACCCAGTACTTC
TRBV20-1	TRBJ2-5	NA	NA	CSAKGRPKGETQYF	TGCAGTGCTAAGGGACGGCCTAAAGGAGAGACCCAGTACTTC
TRBV4-2	TRBJ2-3	few	NA	CASSQFLDTQYF	TGTGCCAGCAGCCAATTCCTAGATACGCAGTATTTT
TRBV24-1	TRBJ2-2	few	NA	CATSGLGRPNTGELFF	TGTGCCACCAGTGGGCTGGGACGGCCGAACACCGGGGAGCTGTTTTTT
TRBV5-1	TRBJ2-1	few	TRBD2	CASSSNEVIAGYNEQFF	TGCGCCAGCAGCTCAAACGAGGTGATAGCGGGGTACAATGAGCAGTTCTTC
TRBV3-1	TRBJ2-5	NA	TRBD2	CASSHWREWETQYF	TGTGCCAGCAGCCATTGGCGGGAGTGGGAGACCCAGTACTTC
TRBV5-1	TRBJ2-1	many	TRBD2	CASSLGTSGYNEQFF	TGCGCCAGCAGCTTGGGGACTAGCGGGTACAATGAGCAGTTCTTC
TRBV5-1	TRBJ1-2	few	TRBD1	CASSWTGTGSGYTF	TGCGCCAGCAGCTGGACCGGGACAGGGAGTGGCTACACCTTC
TRBV5-1	TRBJ2-3	few	TRBD2	CASSLGITSGSTDTQYF	TGCGCCAGCAGCTTGGGGATTACTAGCGGCAGCACAGATACGCAGTATTTT
TRBV12-3/TRBV12-4	TRBJ2-1	once	NA	CASSLRQATYNEQFF	TGTGCCAGCAGTTTGAGACAGGCGACCTACAATGAGCAGTTCTTC
TRBV20-1	TRBJ2-1	few	TRBD2	CSANLDGLAGGEQFF	TGCAGTGCTAACTTGGACGGACTAGCGGGAGGGGAGCAGTTCTTC
TRBV12-3/TRBV12-4	TRBJ2-1	NA	NA	CASSLGSTYNEQFF	TGTGCCAGCAGTTTGGGGAGTACCTACAATGAGCAGTTCTTC